The 23 T cell receptor beta chains given below trace back to one sample, sequenced in a study of T cell responses to AZD1222 COVID-19 vaccine. Sequencing used immunoSEQ multiplex PCR; TCRdb keeps in-frame clones, though not all of them. The sample carries 140,000 or so clones, about 89% recorded once. Material: peripheral blood, obtained 28 days after the second dose of the MenACWY control vaccine. These receptors were collected from an adult who received the MenACWY meningococcal vaccine as a control.

The V and J genes are TRBV27 and TRBJ2-2; D is ambiguous. Trimming removed 0 bases from V and 2 bases from J, with 7 bases in between. The CDR3 length is 15 residues. Per germline, CDR1 MNHEY and CDR2 SMNVEV (reference sequence). CDR3 bases: TGTGCCAGCAGTTTATCGATAAGAAACACCGGGGAGCTGTTTTTT. Protein: CASSLSIRNTGELFF.

Only one count was recorded for this clone. J is TRBJ1-4 and V is TRBV18, with no clear D. Germline V gene lookup returns CDR1 KGHSH and CDR2 LQKENI. The CDR3 runs to 13 residues. Deletions cut 3 bases from V and 4 bases from J, with 6 bases between. The CDR3 DNA reads TGTGCCAGCTCACCGACGTTTAATGAAAAACTGTTTTTT. Amino acids: CASSPTFNEKLFF.

The V and J genes are TRBV7-9 and TRBJ1-2; D gene uncertain. There are 14 residues in the CDR3. V lost 3 bases and J lost 7, with 15 bases in between. Germline V gene lookup returns CDR1 SEHNR and CDR2 FQNEAQ (reference sequence). The DNA for the CDR3 is TGTGCCAGCAGCTTGGGTCGCTTACACGGTGGCTACACCTTC. It yields the protein CASSLGRLHGGYTF.

This clone appeared once. The chain joins TRBV9 to TRBJ2-7; no clear D. The ends were cut back, 0 bases at V and 5 bases at J, with 6 bases in the middle. CDR1 and CDR2 from the germline V gene are SGDLS and YYNGEE. The CDR3 covers 12 residues. CDR3 sequence: CASSVGVDEQYF. The CDR3 region has the DNA TGTGCCAGCAGCGTAGGGGTCGACGAGCAGTACTTC.

This chain uses TRBV7-2 with TRBJ2-4, with D hard to call. Germline CDR1 and CDR2: SGHTA and FQGNSA. There are 14 residues in the CDR3. V was pared by 5 bases and J by 6 bases, with 14 bases between. CDR3 in amino acids: CASSKRSPGNIQYF. CDR3 DNA sequence: TGTGCCAGCAGCAAGCGCTCCCCGGGAAACATTCAGTACTTC.

This chain links TRBV7-3 with TRBJ1-1, with no clear D. The CDR3 runs 14 residues. Trimming took off 5 bases at V and 7 bases at J, with 17 bases between the two ends. Per germline, CDR1 SGHTA and CDR2 FQGTGA. The CDR3 DNA reads as TGTGCCAGCAGCCGTGGACCAGAGGGTGGTGAAGCTTTCTTT. Its translation: CASSRGPEGGEAFF.

The genes are TRBV7-9 and TRBJ1-1; TRBD1 is a possible D gene (6 bases). The CDR3 extends over 15 amino acids. The germline V and J ends were trimmed by 1 base and 2 bases, with 11 bases remaining between them. In germline, CDR1 is SEHNR, CDR2 FQNEAQ (reference sequence). CDR3 amino acids: CASSLVQGSNTEAFF. The CDR3 nucleotides read TGTGCCAGCAGCTTAGTACAGGGATCTAACACTGAAGCTTTCTTT.

This chain connects TRBV10-1 to TRBJ2-2; D remains ambiguous. The CDR3 is 15 residues long. With 3 bases removed from V and 0 bases from J, the gap between germline ends came to 8 bases. CDR1 WNHNN and CDR2 SYGVQD come from the germline V gene (reference sequence). The CDR3: CASSDFTANTGELFF. The CDR3 DNA reads TGCGCCAGCAGTGACTTCACGGCGAACACCGGGGAGCTGTTTTTT.

The rearrangement uses TRBV12-3 or TRBV12-4 and TRBJ2-7; D is uncertain. Trimming removed 2 bases from V and 4 bases from J, with 9 bases in between. The CDR3 consists of 13 residues. This CDR3 is CASSLRSQYEQYF. The CDR3 DNA reads as TGTGCCAGCAGTTTACGGAGTCAGTACGAGCAGTACTTC.

This clone was detected once. The chain links TRBV7-8 to TRBJ1-5; 9 positions agree with TRBD1. The CDR3 consists of 17 residues. CDR1 and CDR2 (germline): SGHVS, FQNEAQ. The ends lost 1 base at V and 1 base at J; junction bases unmatched: 5. CDR3 sequence (DNA): TGTGCCAGCAGCTTAGGGGGGACAGGGAGAAGCAATCAGCCCCAGCATTTT. This codes for CASSLGGTGRSNQPQHF.

This chain uses TRBV11-3 with TRBJ2-1, with TRBD1 matching over 10 bases. J lost 5 bases, V lost 4 bases, and 2 bases had no gene match. CDR1 and CDR2 from the germline V gene are SGHNT and YENEEA. The CDR3 is 14 amino acids. The CDR3 loop is CASSSGTGDNEQFF. For the CDR3, the DNA is TGTGCCAGCAGCTCAGGGACAGGGGACAATGAGCAGTTCTTC. Complete variable domain (other parts from reference TRBV11-3 and TRBJ2-1): EAGVVQSPRYKIIEKKQPVAFWCNPISGHNTLYWYLQNLGQGPELLIRYENEEAVDDSQLPKDRFSAERLKGVDSTLKIQPAELGDSAVYLCASSSGTGDNEQFFGPGTRLTVL.

The chain combines TRBV19 with TRBJ1-2, with D tentatively TRBD1 (5 bases). Germline CDR1 and CDR2: LNHDA and SQIVND (reference sequence). Between the trimmed V and J ends, which lost 11 bases and 8 bases, there was a span of 18 bases. This CDR3 has 12 amino acids. CDR3 protein: CAARSTRDGYTF. For the CDR3, the DNA is TGTGCCGCCAGGTCCACCAGGGACGGCTACACCTTC.

The V gene is TRBV6-5, the J gene TRBJ1-2; TRBD1 aligns across 9 bases. This CDR3 comprises 13 residues. Trimming cost V 6 bases and J 7 bases; bases outside gene matches: 6. Germline V gene data show CDR1 as MNHEY and CDR2 as SVGAGI. The CDR3 sequence is CASRRTGEIGYTF. CDR3 bases: TGTGCCAGCAGAAGGACAGGGGAAATTGGCTACACCTTC.

The chain recombines TRBV3-1 (or the pseudogene TRBV3-2) with TRBJ2-7, with D maybe TRBD2 (5 bases). The CDR3 covers 14 residues. Trimming stripped 4 bases from V and 5 bases from J, with 15 bases between. Germline V gene sequence: CDR1 LGHDT, CDR2 YNNKEL (reference sequence). The CDR3 region has the DNA TGTGCCAGCAGCCGAGAGGGAGCGAGCCACGAGCAGTACTTC. Protein: CASSREGASHEQYF.

The genes are TRBV7-8 and TRBJ1-2, with 7 bases fitting TRBD1. This CDR3 is built from 14 residues. CDR1 is SGHVS and CDR2 is FQNEAQ in the germline V gene. The ends lost 1 base at V and 4 bases at J; junction bases unmatched: 3. The CDR3 sequence: CASSLDTGVYGYTF. The DNA of the CDR3 is TGTGCCAGCAGCTTAGACACAGGGGTCTATGGCTACACCTTC.

This chain uses TRBV7-9 with TRBJ2-5; TRBD1 might be the D (5 bases). In germline, CDR1 is SEHNR, CDR2 FQNEAQ (reference sequence). Trimming pared 4 bases from V and 0 bases from J, leaving 12 bases between. This CDR3 contains 15 residues. The CDR3 DNA follows: TGTGCCAGCAGCTCAGGGTTAGGACACCAAGAGACCCAGTACTTC. It is translated as CASSSGLGHQETQYF. Complete variable domain (other parts from reference TRBV7-9 and TRBJ2-5): DTGVSQNPRHKITKRGQNVTFRCDPISEHNRLYWYRQTLGQGPEFLTYFQNEAQLEKSRLLSDRFSAERPKGSFSTLEIQRTEQGDSAMYLCASSSGLGHQETQYFGPGTRLLVL.

J is TRBJ1-2 and V is TRBV5-6; no reliable D call. Germline V CDR1 and CDR2: SGHDT, YYEEEE. Trimming removed 4 bases from V and 1 base from J, with 8 bases in between. The CDR3 covers 13 residues. CDR3 sequence (DNA): TGTGCCAGCAGCAGGACGGATAACTATGGCTACACCTTC. Translating gives CASSRTDNYGYTF.

This chain links TRBV12-3 or TRBV12-4 with TRBJ2-3; D is perhaps TRBD1 (6 bases). The CDR3 consists of 13 residues. V was cut by 5 bases and J by 7 bases, with 13 bases left in between. DNA of the CDR3: TGTGCCAGCAGTGTCACAGGGAGATATACGCAGTATTTT. This encodes CASSVTGRYTQYF.

This sequence joins TRBV28 and TRBJ2-6, with D unresolved. Trimming took off 6 bases at V and 0 bases at J, with 12 bases between the two ends. CDR1 MDHEN and CDR2 SYDVKM come from the germline V gene. The CDR3 extends over 16 amino acids. The CDR3 here is CASSGFFASGANVLTF. The CDR3 coding sequence is TGTGCCAGCAGCGGTTTTTTCGCCTCTGGGGCCAACGTCCTGACTTTC.

The chain uses TRBV5-1 and TRBJ1-1; D perhaps matches TRBD1 (5 bases). The CDR3 is 13 residues long. Germline V CDR1 and CDR2: SGHRS, YFSETQ. V shed 3 bases and J shed 5 bases, with 11 bases lying between them. The CDR3 bases are TGCGCCAGCAGCTGGAAGGGGCCTACTGAAGCTTTCTTT. Its translation is CASSWKGPTEAFF.

This chain links TRBV5-6 with TRBJ2-2; D not resolved. The V gene lost 2 bases and the J gene lost 2 bases, with 10 bases spanning the gap. CDR3 size: 15 residues. Per germline, CDR1 SGHDT and CDR2 YYEEEE. This chain's CDR3 is CASSFNVLNTGELFF. The CDR3 bases are TGTGCCAGCAGCTTCAACGTCCTAAACACCGGGGAGCTGTTTTTT. Together with reference TRBV5-6 and TRBJ2-2, the CDR3 gives the full variable domain: DAGVTQSPTHLIKTRGQQVTLRCSPKSGHDTVSWYQQALGQGPQFIFQYYEEEERQRGNFPDRFSGHQFPNYSSELNVNALLLGDSALYLCASSFNVLNTGELFFGEGSRLTVL.

The gene calls are TRBV6-5 and TRBJ1-6; TRBD1 matches 8 bases. The CDR3 has 15 residues. V was pared by 2 bases and J by 6 bases, with 3 bases of the junction left unmatched. Looked up from germline, CDR1 is MNHEY and CDR2 is SVGAGI. CDR3 protein: CASSYGQGGNSPLHF. The CDR3 nucleotides are TGTGCCAGCAGTTACGGACAGGGAGGTAATTCACCCCTCCACTTT.

The CDR3 sequence is CASSLAGTGGGYEQYF. CDR3 coding DNA: TGTGCCAGCAGCTTAGCTGGGACAGGGGGCGGCTACGAGCAGTACTTC. The gene calls are TRBV7-8 and TRBJ2-7; 12 bases are a match to TRBD1. V was pared by 0 bases and J by 3 bases, with 3 bases of the junction left unmatched. CDR1 is SGHVS and CDR2 is FQNEAQ in the germline V gene. CDR3 length: 16 residues.